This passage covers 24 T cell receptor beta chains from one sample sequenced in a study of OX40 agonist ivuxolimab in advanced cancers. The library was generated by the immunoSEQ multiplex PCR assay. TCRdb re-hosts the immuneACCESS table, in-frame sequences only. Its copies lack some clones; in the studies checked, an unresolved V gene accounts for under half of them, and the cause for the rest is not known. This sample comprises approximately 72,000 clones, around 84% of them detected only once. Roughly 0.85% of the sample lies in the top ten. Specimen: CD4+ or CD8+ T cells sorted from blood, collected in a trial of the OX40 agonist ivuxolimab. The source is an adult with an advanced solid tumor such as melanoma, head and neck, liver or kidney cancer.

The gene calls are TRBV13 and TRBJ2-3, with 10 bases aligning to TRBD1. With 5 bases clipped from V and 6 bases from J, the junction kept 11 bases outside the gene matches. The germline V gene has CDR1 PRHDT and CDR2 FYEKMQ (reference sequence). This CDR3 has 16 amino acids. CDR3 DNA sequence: TGTGCCAGCAGCCTAAGTTGGGGACAGGGGACGGATACGCAGTATTTT. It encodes CASSLSWGQGTDTQYF.

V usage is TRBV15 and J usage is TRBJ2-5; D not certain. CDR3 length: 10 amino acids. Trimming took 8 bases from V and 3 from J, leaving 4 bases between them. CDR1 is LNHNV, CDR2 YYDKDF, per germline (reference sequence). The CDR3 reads CATDEETQYF. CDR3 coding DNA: TGTGCCACCGATGAAGAGACCCAGTACTTC. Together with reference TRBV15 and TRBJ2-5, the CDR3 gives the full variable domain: DAMVIQNPRYQVTQFGKPVTLSCSQTLNHNVMYWYQQKSSQAPKLLFHYYDKDFNNEADTPDNFQSRRPNTSFCFLDIRSPGLGDTAMYLCATDEETQYFGPGTRLLVL.

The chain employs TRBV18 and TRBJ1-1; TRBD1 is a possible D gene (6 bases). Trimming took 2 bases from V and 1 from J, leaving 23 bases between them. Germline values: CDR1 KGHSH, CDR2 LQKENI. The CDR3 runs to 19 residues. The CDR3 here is CASSPGVGIRRGTNTEAFF. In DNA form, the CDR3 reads TGTGCCAGCTCACCAGGGGTAGGGATCCGGAGGGGGACGAACACTGAAGCTTTCTTT.

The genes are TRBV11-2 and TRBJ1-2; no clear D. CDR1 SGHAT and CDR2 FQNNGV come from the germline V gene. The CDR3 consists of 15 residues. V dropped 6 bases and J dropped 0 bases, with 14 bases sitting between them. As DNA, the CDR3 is TGTGCCAGCAGAACGATTAGCGGTTCTAACTATGGCTACACCTTC. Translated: CASRTISGSNYGYTF.

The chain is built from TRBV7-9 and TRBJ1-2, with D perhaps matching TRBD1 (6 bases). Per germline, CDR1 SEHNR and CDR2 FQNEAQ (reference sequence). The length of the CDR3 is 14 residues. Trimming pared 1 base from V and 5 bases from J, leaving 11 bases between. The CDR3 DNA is TGTGCCAGCAGCTTAGGAGGGGGACCTTATGGCTACACCTTC. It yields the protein CASSLGGGPYGYTF.

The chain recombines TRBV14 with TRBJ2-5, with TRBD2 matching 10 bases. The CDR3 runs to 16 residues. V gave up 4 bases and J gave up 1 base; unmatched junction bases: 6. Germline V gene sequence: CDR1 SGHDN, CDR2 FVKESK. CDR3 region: CASSPTSGAFQETQYF. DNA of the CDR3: TGTGCCAGCAGCCCTACTAGCGGGGCCTTCCAAGAGACCCAGTACTTC. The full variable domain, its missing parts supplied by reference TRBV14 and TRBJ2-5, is EAGVTQFPSHSVIEKGQTVTLRCDPISGHDNLYWYRRVMGKEIKFLLHFVKESKQDESGMPNNRFLAERTGGTYSTLKVQPAELEDSGVYFCASSPTSGAFQETQYFGPGTRLLVL.

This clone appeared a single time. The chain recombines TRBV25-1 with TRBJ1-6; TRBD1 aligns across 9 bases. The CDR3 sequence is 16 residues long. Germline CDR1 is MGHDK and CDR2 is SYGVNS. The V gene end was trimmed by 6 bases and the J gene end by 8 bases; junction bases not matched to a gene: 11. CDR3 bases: TGTGCCAGCAGGGGGATTGGACAGGGGAGGGATTCACCCCTCCACTTT. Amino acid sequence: CASRGIGQGRDSPLHF.

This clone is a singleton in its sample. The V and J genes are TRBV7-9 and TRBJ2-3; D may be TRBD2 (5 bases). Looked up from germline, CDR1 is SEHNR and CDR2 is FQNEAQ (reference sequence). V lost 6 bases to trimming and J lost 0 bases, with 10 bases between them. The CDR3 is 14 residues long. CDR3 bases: TGTGCCAGCAGTAGTGGCGGGAGCACAGATACGCAGTATTTT. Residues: CASSSGGSTDTQYF.

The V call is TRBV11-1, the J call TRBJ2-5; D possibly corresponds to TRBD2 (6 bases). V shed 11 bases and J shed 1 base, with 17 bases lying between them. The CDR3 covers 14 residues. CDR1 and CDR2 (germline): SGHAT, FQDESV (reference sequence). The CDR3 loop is CALPGTGCQETQYF. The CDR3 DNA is TGTGCCCTTCCCGGGACTGGATGCCAAGAGACCCAGTACTTC.

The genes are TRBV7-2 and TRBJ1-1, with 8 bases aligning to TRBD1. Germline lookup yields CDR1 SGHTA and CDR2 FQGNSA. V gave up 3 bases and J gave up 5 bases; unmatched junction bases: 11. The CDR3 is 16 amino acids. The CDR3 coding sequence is TGTGCCAGCAGCTTTGGGGGGCAGGGGGCGAGGACTGAAGCTTTCTTT. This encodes CASSFGGQGARTEAFF.

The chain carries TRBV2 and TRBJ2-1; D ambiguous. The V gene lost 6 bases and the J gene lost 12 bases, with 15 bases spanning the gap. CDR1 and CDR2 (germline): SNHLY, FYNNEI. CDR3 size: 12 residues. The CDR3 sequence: CASSANRDPQFF. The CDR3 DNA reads TGTGCCAGCAGCGCCAACAGAGATCCGCAGTTCTTC.

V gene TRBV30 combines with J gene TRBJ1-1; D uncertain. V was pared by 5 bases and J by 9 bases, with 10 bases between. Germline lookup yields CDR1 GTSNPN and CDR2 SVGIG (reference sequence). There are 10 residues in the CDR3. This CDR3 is CAWGSRQAFF. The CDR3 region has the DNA TGTGCCTGGGGGTCTCGTCAAGCTTTCTTT. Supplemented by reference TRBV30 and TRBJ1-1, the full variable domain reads SQTIHQWPATLVQPVGSPLSLECTVEGTSNPNLYWYRQAAGRGLQLLFYSVGIGQISSEVPQNLSASRPQDRQFILSSKKLLLSDSGFYLCAWGSRQAFFGQGTRLTVV.

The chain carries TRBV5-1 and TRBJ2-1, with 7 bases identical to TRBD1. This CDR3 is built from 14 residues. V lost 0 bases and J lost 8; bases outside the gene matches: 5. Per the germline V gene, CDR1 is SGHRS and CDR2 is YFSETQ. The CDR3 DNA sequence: TGCGCCAGCAGCTTGGACAGGGGTAGGGATGAGCAGTTCTTC. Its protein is CASSLDRGRDEQFF.

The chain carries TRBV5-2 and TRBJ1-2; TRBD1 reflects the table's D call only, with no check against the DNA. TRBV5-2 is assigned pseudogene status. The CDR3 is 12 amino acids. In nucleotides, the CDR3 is TGCGCCAGCAGCCCCTTGGGGGCACATATCACCTTC. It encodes CASSPLGAHITF.

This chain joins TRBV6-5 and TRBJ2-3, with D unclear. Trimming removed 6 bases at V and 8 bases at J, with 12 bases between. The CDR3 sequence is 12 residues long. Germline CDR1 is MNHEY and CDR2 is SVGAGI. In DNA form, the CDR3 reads TGTGCCAGCAGCCGGGCCCTAGGTACGCAGTATTTT. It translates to CASSRALGTQYF.

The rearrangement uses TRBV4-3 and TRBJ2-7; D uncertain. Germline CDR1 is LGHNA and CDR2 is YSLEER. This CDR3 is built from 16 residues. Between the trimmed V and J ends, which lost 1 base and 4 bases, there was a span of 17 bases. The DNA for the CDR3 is TGCGCCAGCAGCCAAGGTGTGGAAAGCACTACTTACGAGCAGTACTTC. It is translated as CASSQGVESTTYEQYF.

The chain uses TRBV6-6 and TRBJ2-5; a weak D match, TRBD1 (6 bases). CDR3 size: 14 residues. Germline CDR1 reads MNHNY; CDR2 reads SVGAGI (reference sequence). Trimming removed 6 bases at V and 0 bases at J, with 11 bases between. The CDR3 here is CASRLGTNQETQYF. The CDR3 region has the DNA TGTGCCAGCAGACTCGGGACAAACCAAGAGACCCAGTACTTC.

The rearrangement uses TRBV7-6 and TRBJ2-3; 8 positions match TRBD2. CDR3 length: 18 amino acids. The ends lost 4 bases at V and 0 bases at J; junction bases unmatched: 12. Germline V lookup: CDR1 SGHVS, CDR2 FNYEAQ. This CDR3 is CASSSGRSSGVSTDTQYF. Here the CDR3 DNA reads TGTGCCAGCAGCTCCGGAAGGAGTAGCGGGGTTAGCACAGATACGCAGTATTTT.

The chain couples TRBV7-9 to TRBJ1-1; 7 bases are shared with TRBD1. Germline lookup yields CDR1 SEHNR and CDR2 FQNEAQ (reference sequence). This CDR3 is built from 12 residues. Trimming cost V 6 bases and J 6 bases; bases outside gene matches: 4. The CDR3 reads CASSRGTAEAFF. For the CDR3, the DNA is TGTGCCAGCAGTCGGGGGACAGCTGAAGCTTTCTTT.

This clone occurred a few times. This CDR3 is CASNVVNYGYTF. The CDR3 DNA reads as TGTGCCAGCAACGTGGTTAACTATGGCTACACCTTC. The chain combines TRBV28 with TRBJ1-2; D not certain. CDR1 is MDHEN and CDR2 is SYDVKM in the germline V gene. The CDR3 runs to 12 residues. V was pared by 7 bases and J by 1 base, with 7 bases between.

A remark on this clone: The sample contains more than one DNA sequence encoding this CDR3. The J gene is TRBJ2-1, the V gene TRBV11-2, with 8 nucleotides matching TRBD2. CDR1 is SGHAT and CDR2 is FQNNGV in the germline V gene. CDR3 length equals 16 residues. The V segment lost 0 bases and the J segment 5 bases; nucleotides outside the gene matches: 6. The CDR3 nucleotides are TGTGCCAGCAGCTTAGATCGTGCGGGAGGAAACAATGAGCAGTTCTTC. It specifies CASSLDRAGGNNEQFF.

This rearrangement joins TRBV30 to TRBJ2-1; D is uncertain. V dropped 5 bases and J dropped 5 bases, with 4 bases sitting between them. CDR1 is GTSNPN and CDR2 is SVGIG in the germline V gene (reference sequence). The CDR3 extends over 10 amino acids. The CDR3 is CAWGDNEQFF. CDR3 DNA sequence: TGTGCCTGGGGGGACAATGAGCAGTTCTTC.

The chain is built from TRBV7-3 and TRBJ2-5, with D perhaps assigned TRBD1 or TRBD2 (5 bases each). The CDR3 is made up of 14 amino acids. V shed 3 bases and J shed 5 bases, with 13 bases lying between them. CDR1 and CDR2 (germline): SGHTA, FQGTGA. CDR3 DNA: TGTGCCAGCAGCTTCCGCGGGCCAGGGGAGACCCAGTACTTC. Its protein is CASSFRGPGETQYF. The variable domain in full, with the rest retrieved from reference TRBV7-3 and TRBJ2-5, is GAGVSQTPSNKVTEKGKYVELRCDPISGHTALYWYRQSLGQGPEFLIYFQGTGAADDSGLPNDRFFAVRPEGSVSTLKIQRTERGDSAVYLCASSFRGPGETQYFGPGTRLLVL.

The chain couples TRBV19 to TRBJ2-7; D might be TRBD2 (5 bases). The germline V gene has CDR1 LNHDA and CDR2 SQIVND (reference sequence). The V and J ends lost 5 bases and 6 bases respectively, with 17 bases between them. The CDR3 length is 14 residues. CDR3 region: CASSPRLRRVEQYF. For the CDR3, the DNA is TGTGCCAGTAGTCCCCGACTAAGACGTGTCGAGCAGTACTTC.